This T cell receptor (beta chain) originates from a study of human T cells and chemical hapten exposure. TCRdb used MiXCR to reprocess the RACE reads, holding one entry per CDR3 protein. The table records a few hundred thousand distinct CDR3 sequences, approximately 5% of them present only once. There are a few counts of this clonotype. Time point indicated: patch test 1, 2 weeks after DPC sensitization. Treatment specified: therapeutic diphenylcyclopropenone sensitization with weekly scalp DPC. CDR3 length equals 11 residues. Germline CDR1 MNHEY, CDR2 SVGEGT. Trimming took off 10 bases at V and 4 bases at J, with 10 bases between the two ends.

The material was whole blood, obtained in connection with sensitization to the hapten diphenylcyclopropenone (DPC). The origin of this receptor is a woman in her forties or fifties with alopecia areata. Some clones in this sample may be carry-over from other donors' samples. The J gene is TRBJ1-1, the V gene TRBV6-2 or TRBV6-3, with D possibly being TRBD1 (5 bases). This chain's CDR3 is CATLGGTEAFF. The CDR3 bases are TGTGCCACCCTGGGGGGCACTGAAGCTTTCTTT.